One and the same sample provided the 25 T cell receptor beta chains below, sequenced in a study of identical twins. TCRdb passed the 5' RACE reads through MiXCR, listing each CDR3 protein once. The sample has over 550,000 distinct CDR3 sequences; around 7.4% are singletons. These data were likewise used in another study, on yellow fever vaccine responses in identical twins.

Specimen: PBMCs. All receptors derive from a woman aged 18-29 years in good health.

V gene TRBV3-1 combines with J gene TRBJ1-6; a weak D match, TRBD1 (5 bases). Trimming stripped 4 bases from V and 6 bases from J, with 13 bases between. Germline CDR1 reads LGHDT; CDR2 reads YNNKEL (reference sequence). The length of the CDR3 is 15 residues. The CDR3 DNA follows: TGTGCCAGCAGCCCGGATTGGACACCTAATTCACCCCTCCACTTT. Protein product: CASSPDWTPNSPLHF.

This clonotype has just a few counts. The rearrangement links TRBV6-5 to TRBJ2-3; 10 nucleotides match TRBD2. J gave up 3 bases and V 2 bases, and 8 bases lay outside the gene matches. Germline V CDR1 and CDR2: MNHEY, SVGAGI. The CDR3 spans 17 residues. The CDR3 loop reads CASSYKPAGGDTDTQYF. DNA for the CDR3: TGTGCCAGCAGTTACAAACCAGCGGGGGGGGATACAGATACGCAGTATTTT.

The CDR3 coding sequence is TGCAGTGCAGCGGGATGGAGCTCCTATAATTCACCCCTCCACTTT. This encodes CSAAGWSSYNSPLHF. V and J are TRBV20-1 and TRBJ1-6; D gene unclear. CDR1 is DFQATT, CDR2 SNEGSKA, per germline (reference sequence). The CDR3 loop spans 15 amino acids. The V and J ends lost 6 bases and 0 bases respectively, with 12 bases between them.

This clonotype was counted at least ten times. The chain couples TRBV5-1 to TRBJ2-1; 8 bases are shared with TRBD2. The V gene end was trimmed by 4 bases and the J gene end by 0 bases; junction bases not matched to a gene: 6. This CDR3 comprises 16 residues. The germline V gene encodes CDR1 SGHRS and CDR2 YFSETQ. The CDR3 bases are TGCGCCAGCAGCCAGAGGACTAGCACCTCCTACAATGAGCAGTTCTTC. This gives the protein CASSQRTSTSYNEQFF.

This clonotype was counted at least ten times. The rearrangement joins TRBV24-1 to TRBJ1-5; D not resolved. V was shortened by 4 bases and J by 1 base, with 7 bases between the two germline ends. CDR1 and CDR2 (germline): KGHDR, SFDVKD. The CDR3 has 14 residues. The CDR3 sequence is CATSDLLSNQPQHF. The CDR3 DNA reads TGTGCCACCAGTGACCTCCTAAGCAATCAGCCCCAGCATTTT.

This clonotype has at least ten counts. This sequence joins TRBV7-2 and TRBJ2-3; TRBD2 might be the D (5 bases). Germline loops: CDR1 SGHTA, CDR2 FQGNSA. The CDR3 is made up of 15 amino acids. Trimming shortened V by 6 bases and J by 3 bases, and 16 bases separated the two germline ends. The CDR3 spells CASSRPGIGTDTQYF. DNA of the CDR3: TGTGCCAGCAGTCGACCCGGGATAGGTACAGATACGCAGTATTTT.

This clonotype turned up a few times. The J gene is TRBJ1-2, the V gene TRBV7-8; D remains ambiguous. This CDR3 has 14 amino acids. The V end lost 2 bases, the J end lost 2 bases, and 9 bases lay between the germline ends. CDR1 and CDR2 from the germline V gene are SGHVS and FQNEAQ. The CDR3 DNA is TGTGCCAGCAGCTTAATAGCCACCAACTATGGCTACACCTTC. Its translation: CASSLIATNYGYTF.

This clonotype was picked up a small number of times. CDR3 protein: CASTHGGGNQPQHF. CDR3 nucleotide sequence: TGTGCCAGCACCCACGGAGGTGGCAATCAGCCCCAGCATTTT. The J gene is TRBJ1-5, the V gene TRBV5-5, with D uncertain. CDR1 and CDR2 from the germline V gene are SGHKS and YYEKEE (reference sequence). Between the trimmed V and J ends, which lost 6 bases and 2 bases, there was a span of 12 bases. The CDR3 is 14 amino acids.

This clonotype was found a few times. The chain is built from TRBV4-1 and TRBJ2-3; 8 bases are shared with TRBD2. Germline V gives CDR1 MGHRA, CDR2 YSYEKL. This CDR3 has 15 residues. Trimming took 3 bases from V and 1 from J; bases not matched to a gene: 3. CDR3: CASSQRGEGTDTQYF. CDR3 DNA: TGCGCCAGCAGCCAGCGGGGGGAGGGCACAGATACGCAGTATTTT.

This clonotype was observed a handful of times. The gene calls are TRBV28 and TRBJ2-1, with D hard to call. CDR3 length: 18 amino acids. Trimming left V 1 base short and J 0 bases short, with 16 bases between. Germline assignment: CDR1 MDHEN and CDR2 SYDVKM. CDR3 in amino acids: CASSLSLSSSSSYNEQFF. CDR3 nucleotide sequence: TGTGCCAGCAGTTTATCCCTCTCTTCCTCAAGCTCCTACAATGAGCAGTTCTTC. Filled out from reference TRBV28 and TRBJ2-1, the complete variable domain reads DVKVTQSSRYLVKRTGEKVFLECVQDMDHENMFWYRQDPGLGLRLIYFSYDVKMKEKGDIPEGYSVSREKKERFSLILESASTNQTSMYLCASSLSLSSSSSYNEQFFGPGTRLTVL.

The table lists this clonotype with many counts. Here the CDR3 reads CASSLGGRGYQETQYF. CDR3 nucleotide sequence: TGTGCCAGCAGTCTCGGGGGACGGGGGTACCAAGAGACCCAGTACTTC. The V and J genes are TRBV12-3 or TRBV12-4 and TRBJ2-5; tentative D call: TRBD2 (6 bases). The CDR3 loop spans 16 amino acids. V was trimmed by 5 bases and J by 0 bases, leaving 16 bases between them.

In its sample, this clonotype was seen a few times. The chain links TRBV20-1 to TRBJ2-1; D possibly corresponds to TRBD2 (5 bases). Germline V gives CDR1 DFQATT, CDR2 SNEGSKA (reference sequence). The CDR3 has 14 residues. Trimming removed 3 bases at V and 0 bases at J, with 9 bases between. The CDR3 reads CSARKGSSYNEQFF. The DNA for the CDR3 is TGCAGTGCTAGGAAAGGGAGCTCCTACAATGAGCAGTTCTTC.

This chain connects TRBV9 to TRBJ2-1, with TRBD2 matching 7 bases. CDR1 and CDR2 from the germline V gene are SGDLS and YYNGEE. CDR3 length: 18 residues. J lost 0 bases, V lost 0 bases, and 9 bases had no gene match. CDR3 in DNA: TGTGCCAGCAGCGTAGCCGGAGTAGCGGGTGGCTCCTACAATGAGCAGTTCTTC. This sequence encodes CASSVAGVAGGSYNEQFF.

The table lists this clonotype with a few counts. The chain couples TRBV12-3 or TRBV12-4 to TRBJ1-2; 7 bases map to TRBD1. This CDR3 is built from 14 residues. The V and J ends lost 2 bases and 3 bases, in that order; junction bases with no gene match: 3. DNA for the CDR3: TGTGCCAGCAGTTTAAGAGGGGGCGACTATGGCTACACCTTC. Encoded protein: CASSLRGGDYGYTF.

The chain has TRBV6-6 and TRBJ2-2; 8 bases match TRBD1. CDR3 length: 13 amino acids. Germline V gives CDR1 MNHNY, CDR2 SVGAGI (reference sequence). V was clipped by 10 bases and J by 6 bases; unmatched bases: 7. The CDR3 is CATTDRVAGELFF. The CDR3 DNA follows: TGTGCCACTACGGACAGGGTGGCCGGGGAGCTGTTTTTT.

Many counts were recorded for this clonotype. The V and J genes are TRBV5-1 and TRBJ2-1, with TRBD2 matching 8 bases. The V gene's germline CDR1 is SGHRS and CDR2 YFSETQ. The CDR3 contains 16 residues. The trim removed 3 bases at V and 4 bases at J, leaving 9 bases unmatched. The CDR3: CASSSTGTSGYNEQFF. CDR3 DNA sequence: TGCGCCAGCAGCTCCACCGGGACTAGTGGTTACAATGAGCAGTTCTTC.

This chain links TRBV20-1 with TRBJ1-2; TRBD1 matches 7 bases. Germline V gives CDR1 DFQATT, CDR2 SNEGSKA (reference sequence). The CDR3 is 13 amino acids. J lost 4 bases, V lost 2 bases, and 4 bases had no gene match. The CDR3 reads CSARQGQIYGYTF. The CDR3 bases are TGCAGTGCTAGACAGGGACAGATCTATGGCTACACCTTC.

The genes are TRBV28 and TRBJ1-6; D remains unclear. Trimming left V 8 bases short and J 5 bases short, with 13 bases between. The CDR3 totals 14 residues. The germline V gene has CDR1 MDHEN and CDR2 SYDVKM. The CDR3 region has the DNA TGTGCCAGCGGAAATCACCGTAATAATTCACCCCTCCACTTT. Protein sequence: CASGNHRNNSPLHF.

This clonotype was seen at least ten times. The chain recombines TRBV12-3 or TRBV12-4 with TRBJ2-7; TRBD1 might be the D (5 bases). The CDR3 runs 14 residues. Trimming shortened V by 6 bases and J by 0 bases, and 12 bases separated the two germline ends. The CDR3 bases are TGTGCCAGCAGAACTGGACATAGCTCCTACGAGCAGTACTTC. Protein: CASRTGHSSYEQYF.

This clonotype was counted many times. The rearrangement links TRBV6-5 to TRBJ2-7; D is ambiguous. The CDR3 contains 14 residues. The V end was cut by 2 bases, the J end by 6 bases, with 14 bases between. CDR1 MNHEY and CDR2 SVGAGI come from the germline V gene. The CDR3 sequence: CASSYGDIRAEQYF. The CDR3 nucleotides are TGTGCCAGCAGTTACGGCGACATACGGGCCGAGCAGTACTTC.

This CDR3 is CATSRGPGLAGYNEQFF. The CDR3 DNA follows: TGTGCCACCAGCAGGGGCCCGGGACTAGCCGGGTACAATGAGCAGTTCTTC. V and J are TRBV15 and TRBJ2-1, with 9 bases identical to TRBD2. The CDR3 loop spans 17 amino acids. The V segment lost 3 bases and the J segment 4 bases; nucleotides outside the gene matches: 10. The germline CDR1 and CDR2 sequences are LNHNV and YYDKDF (reference sequence).

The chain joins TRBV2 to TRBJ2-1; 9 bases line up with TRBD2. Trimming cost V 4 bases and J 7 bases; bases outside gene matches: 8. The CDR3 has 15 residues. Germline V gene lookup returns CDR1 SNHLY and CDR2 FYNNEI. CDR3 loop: CASSGVAGVRNEQFF. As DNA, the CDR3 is TGTGCCAGCAGTGGGGTAGCGGGAGTTAGGAATGAGCAGTTCTTC. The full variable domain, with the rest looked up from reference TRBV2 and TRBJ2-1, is EPEVTQTPSHQVTQMGQEVILRCVPISNHLYFYWYRQILGQKVEFLVSFYNNEISEKSEIFDDQFSVERPDGSNFTLKIRSTKLEDSAMYFCASSGVAGVRNEQFFGPGTRLTVL.

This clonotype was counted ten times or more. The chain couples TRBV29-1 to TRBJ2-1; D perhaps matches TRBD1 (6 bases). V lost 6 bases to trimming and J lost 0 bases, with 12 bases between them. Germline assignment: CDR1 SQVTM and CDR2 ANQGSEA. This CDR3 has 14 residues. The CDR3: CSVGKTGSYNEQFF. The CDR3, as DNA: TGCAGCGTGGGGAAGACAGGCTCCTACAATGAGCAGTTCTTC.

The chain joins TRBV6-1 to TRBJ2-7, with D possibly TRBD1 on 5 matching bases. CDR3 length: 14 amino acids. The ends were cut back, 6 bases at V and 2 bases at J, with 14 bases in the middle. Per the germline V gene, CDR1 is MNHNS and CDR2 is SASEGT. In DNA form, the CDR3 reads TGTGCCAGCAGGGACCTCAGGGATCCCTACGAGCAGTACGTC. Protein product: CASRDLRDPYEQYV.

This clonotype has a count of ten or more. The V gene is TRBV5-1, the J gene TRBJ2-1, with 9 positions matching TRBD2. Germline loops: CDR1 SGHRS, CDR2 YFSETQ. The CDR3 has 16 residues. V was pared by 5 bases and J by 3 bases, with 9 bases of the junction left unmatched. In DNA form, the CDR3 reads TGCGCCAGCAGTTTACTTCCGACTAGCGGCTACAATGAGCAGTTCTTC. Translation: CASSLLPTSGYNEQFF.